This T cell receptor beta chain stems from a study of T cell repertoires in cytomegalovirus infection. Across the whole study: In public TCR beta signatures, there were indications of both CMV infection and matching HLA type. Study-level findings and limits: HLA-C-restricted CMV-specific TCR beta clonotypes were dominant in the ex vivo response.

TCRdb reprocessed the reads with MiXCR, giving one entry per CDR3 protein. The table has 560,000 or so distinct CDR3 sequences, approximately 17% seen once. The CDR3 length is 13 residues. V was shortened by 3 bases and J by 1 base, with 2 bases between the two germline ends. Germline CDR1 reads SGDLS; CDR2 reads YYNGEE. Concerning this clonotype itself: Its specificity is not known.

The receptor was derived from a human donor in good health (CMV status not recorded). Some clones in this sample may be carry-over from other donors' samples. The chain links TRBV9 to TRBJ1-6, with D hard to call. The sample was CD8+ T cells from PBMCs. The CDR3 here is CASSASYNSPLHF. DNA of the CDR3: TGTGCCAGCAGCGCGTCCTATAATTCACCCCTCCACTTT.